The rows below give T cell receptor beta chains drawn from one sample of a study of cytomegalovirus exposure and HLA in healthy donors. The table came from immunoSEQ multiplex PCR; TCRdb's copy has only in-frame clones and leaves some out. The sample holds 150,000 or so clones; roughly 84% are singletons and the top ten take 1.5%. Sequenced sample: PBMCs. The receptors stem from a male donor in good health and CMV-seronegative. Each CDR3 is given with its conserved first and last residue. The D gene is left open where the match is weak. Size is stated for part of the rows, as once, few or many counts, or as a class when the clone is expanded.

size: once
J: TRBJ2-3
D: TRBD1
V: TRBV9
DNA: TGTGCCAGCAGCGGACAGGGGACAGGGGGCACAGATACGCAGTATTTT
CDR3: CASSGQGTGGTDTQYF

size: -
J: TRBJ1-5
D: -
V: TRBV18
DNA: TGTGCCAGCTCACCCCCGGGGGTTCCTAGCAATCAGCCCCAGCATTTT
CDR3: CASSPPGVPSNQPQHF

size: once
J: TRBJ1-1
D: -
V: TRBV6-1
DNA: TGTGCCGCCAGAAGAACAGGGAACACTGAAGCTTTCTTT
CDR3: CAARRTGNTEAFF

size: -
J: TRBJ1-1
D: -
V: TRBV19
DNA: TGTGCCAGTAGTATAGTAGTCATGAACACTGAAGCTTTCTTT
CDR3: CASSIVVMNTEAFF

size: -
J: TRBJ1-1
D: -
V: TRBV19
DNA: TGTGCCAGTACCTTCGGCGGGCAACTCACTGAAGCTTTCTTT
CDR3: CASTFGGQLTEAFF

size: -
J: TRBJ2-1
D: TRBD2
V: TRBV15
DNA: TGTGCCAGAAGACTAGCTTCCTACAATGAGCAGTTCTTC
CDR3: CARRLASYNEQFF

size: few
J: TRBJ1-4
D: TRBD1
V: TRBV5-1
DNA: TGCGCCAGCAGCTTAGGGGGACAGGCAACTAATGAAAAACTGTTTTTT
CDR3: CASSLGGQATNEKLFF

size: once
J: TRBJ1-5
D: -
V: TRBV6-5
DNA: TGTGCCAGCAGTCAGGGTAGGCAGCCCCAGCATTTT
CDR3: CASSQGRQPQHF

size: -
J: TRBJ1-1
D: -
V: TRBV11-2
DNA: TGTGCCAGCAGTAGCGACACTGAAGCTTTCTTT
CDR3: CASSSDTEAFF

size: -
J: TRBJ1-2
D: TRBD1
V: TRBV6-5
DNA: TGTGCCAGCAGATCAACAGGGGGCGCGTCTGGCTACACCTTC
CDR3: CASRSTGGASGYTF

size: once
J: TRBJ2-6
D: TRBD2
V: TRBV19
DNA: TGTGCCAGTAGTACGGGGGGGGCTGGGGCCAACGTCCTGACTTTC
CDR3: CASSTGGAGANVLTF

size: -
J: TRBJ2-7
D: TRBD1
V: TRBV28
DNA: TGTGCCAGCAGTTTGGTGGGACAGACCTACGAGCAGTACTTC
CDR3: CASSLVGQTYEQYF

size: -
J: TRBJ2-1
D: -
V: TRBV5-1
DNA: TGCGCCAGCAGCTCCGACTGGAGCTCCTACAATGAGCAGTTCTTC
CDR3: CASSSDWSSYNEQFF

size: -
J: TRBJ1-2
D: TRBD1
V: TRBV27
DNA: TGTGCCAGCAGTCCAACAATGGGACAGGGGAGCTATGGCTACACCTTC
CDR3: CASSPTMGQGSYGYTF

size: -
J: TRBJ1-1
D: TRBD1
V: TRBV7-3
DNA: TGTGCCAGCAGCCTAGGGACAGTCGTGAACACTGAAGCTTTCTTT
CDR3: CASSLGTVVNTEAFF

size: -
J: TRBJ1-6
D: TRBD1
V: TRBV9
DNA: TGTGCCAGCAGCGGACCGGGACAGGGCAGGTCACCCCTCCACTTT
CDR3: CASSGPGQGRSPLHF

size: -
J: TRBJ2-2
D: TRBD1
V: TRBV5-1
DNA: TGCGCCAGCAGCTTGGAGATGTTGGGACAGGGGGCCGGGGAGCTGTTTTTT
CDR3: CASSLEMLGQGAGELFF

size: -
J: TRBJ2-5
D: TRBD2
V: TRBV28
DNA: TGTGCCAGCAGTTTAGGTCGGGACGATTTTCTCGGGAGGGAGACCCAGTACTTC
CDR3: CASSLGRDDFLGRETQYF

size: -
J: TRBJ1-5
D: TRBD1
V: TRBV5-1
DNA: TGCGCCAGCAGCGCGGGACAGGGCGGACAGCCCCAGCATTTT
CDR3: CASSAGQGGQPQHF

size: once
J: TRBJ1-5
D: -
V: TRBV6-6
DNA: TGTGCCAGCAGTAAAAGACAGACAGGCCATCAGCCCCAGCATTTT
CDR3: CASSKRQTGHQPQHF

size: -
J: TRBJ1-3
D: TRBD1
V: TRBV5-1
DNA: TGCGCCAGCAGCACGGGACAGAGCTCTGGAAACACCATATATTTT
CDR3: CASSTGQSSGNTIYF

size: once
J: TRBJ2-3
D: -
V: TRBV6-5
DNA: TGTGCCACTAGACTCGGGGTGATGACAGATACGCAGTATTTT
CDR3: CATRLGVMTDTQYF

size: -
J: TRBJ2-2
D: -
V: TRBV28
DNA: TGTGCGGTATATGGACAGATTAACACCGGGGAGCTGTTTTTT
CDR3: CAVYGQINTGELFF

size: -
J: TRBJ2-7
D: -
V: TRBV5-1
DNA: TGCGCCAGCAGCCCAGGAGGGGCATCTTTCTCCTACGAGCAGTACTTC
CDR3: CASSPGGASFSYEQYF

size: -
J: TRBJ2-1
D: -
V: TRBV10-1
DNA: TGCGCCAGCAGTGAGCGGGCAGGGCCCTTCGATGAGCAGTTCTTC
CDR3: CASSERAGPFDEQFF

size: once
J: TRBJ2-7
D: -
V: TRBV7-9
DNA: TGTTCCAGCAGCCCCCTCGCGGCCTACGAGCAGTACTTC
CDR3: CSSSPLAAYEQYF

size: -
J: TRBJ1-3
D: TRBD1
V: TRBV9
DNA: TGTGCCAGCGGACAGGGTTTTTCTGGAAACACCATATATTTT
CDR3: CASGQGFSGNTIYF

size: once
J: TRBJ2-3
D: -
V: TRBV4-2
DNA: TGTGCCAGCAGCCGCAAGGGAGGAGCGGGCAGCACAGATACGCAGTATTTT
CDR3: CASSRKGGAGSTDTQYF

size: -
J: TRBJ2-2
D: -
V: TRBV5-1
DNA: TGCGCCAGCAGCTTGAGCTTAGGCGGGGGCTCCACCGGGGAGCTGTTTTTT
CDR3: CASSLSLGGGSTGELFF

size: once
J: TRBJ2-5
D: TRBD2
V: TRBV5-1
DNA: TGCGCCAGCAGCTTGGCCGGTCTAGCGGGATGGGGACAAGAGACCCAGTACTTC
CDR3: CASSLAGLAGWGQETQYF

size: -
J: TRBJ2-7
D: -
V: TRBV9
DNA: TGTGCCAGCCAGACAGGGACTTACGAGCAGTACTTC
CDR3: CASQTGTYEQYF

size: -
J: TRBJ2-3
D: -
V: TRBV4-2
DNA: TGTGCCAGCAGCCAAAGTGACCGGGGAGATACGCAGTATTTT
CDR3: CASSQSDRGDTQYF

size: -
J: TRBJ2-5
D: -
V: TRBV7-2
DNA: TGTGCCAGCAGCTCCAGCGTGGGAGTGGCGACCCAGTACTTC
CDR3: CASSSSVGVATQYF

size: -
J: TRBJ2-3
D: -
V: TRBV29-1
DNA: TGCAGCGCTGAACTACAGGGTACGACGCAGTATTTT
CDR3: CSAELQGTTQYF

size: -
J: TRBJ2-3
D: TRBD2
V: TRBV7-7
DNA: TGTGCCAGCAGCTTCGGGGGGGCCACAGATACGCAGTATTTT
CDR3: CASSFGGATDTQYF

size: -
J: TRBJ2-4
D: -
V: TRBV5-1
DNA: TGCGCCAGCAGCTTGACAGGGGGGGATTTAAACATTCAGTACTTC
CDR3: CASSLTGGDLNIQYF

size: -
J: TRBJ1-2
D: -
V: TRBV29-1
DNA: TGCAGCGTTGAAGAAGTCGGCAGGGGTGGGTATGGCTACACCTTC
CDR3: CSVEEVGRGGYGYTF

size: -
J: TRBJ1-2
D: TRBD1
V: TRBV19
DNA: TGTGCCAGTGAAGGACAGGCCCGATCCCCCTATGGCTACACCTTC
CDR3: CASEGQARSPYGYTF

size: once
J: TRBJ2-1
D: TRBD2
V: TRBV5-1
DNA: TGCGCCAGCAGCGTGCGGGAGTGGGGCAATGAGCAGTTCTTC
CDR3: CASSVREWGNEQFF

size: -
J: TRBJ2-2
D: -
V: TRBV28
DNA: TGTGCCAGCAGTTCCGGACAGATAGCCGGGGAGCTGTTTTTT
CDR3: CASSSGQIAGELFF

size: -
J: TRBJ2-1
D: TRBD2
V: TRBV5-8
DNA: TGTGCCAGCAGCTTCGGGGGGAGGAGCTCCTACAATGAGCAGTTCTTC
CDR3: CASSFGGRSSYNEQFF

size: once
J: TRBJ2-7
D: TRBD2
V: TRBV2
DNA: TGTGCCAGCACGACTAGCGGGGGAGACGAGCAGTACTTC
CDR3: CASTTSGGDEQYF

size: -
J: TRBJ2-3
D: TRBD1
V: TRBV6-1
DNA: TGTGCCAGCAGGGGGGACAGGGGGGTCGCAGATACGCAGTATTTT
CDR3: CASRGDRGVADTQYF

size: -
J: TRBJ1-2
D: -
V: TRBV27
DNA: TGTGCCAGCAGTTTATCGGGCGATGGCTACACCTTC
CDR3: CASSLSGDGYTF

size: -
J: TRBJ2-7
D: -
V: TRBV5-6
DNA: TGTGCCAGCAGCTTGCTGGGGGCATCCTACGAGCAGTACTTC
CDR3: CASSLLGASYEQYF

size: -
J: TRBJ2-3
D: -
V: TRBV7-8
DNA: TGTGCCAGCAGCTTGGGCCCGGACACAGATACGCAGTATTTT
CDR3: CASSLGPDTDTQYF

size: -
J: TRBJ2-3
D: -
V: TRBV18
DNA: TGTGCCAGCTCACCCTTAGCGCAAAGCACAGATACGCAGTATTTT
CDR3: CASSPLAQSTDTQYF

size: -
J: TRBJ2-3
D: -
V: TRBV9
DNA: TGTGCCAGCAGCGTAGTTGACTTGGGAGATACGCAGTATTTT
CDR3: CASSVVDLGDTQYF

size: -
J: TRBJ1-2
D: TRBD1
V: TRBV6-5
DNA: TGTGCCAGCAGTTACGGGACAGGGAACGGCTACACCTTC
CDR3: CASSYGTGNGYTF

size: -
J: TRBJ2-5
D: TRBD2
V: TRBV9
DNA: TGTGCCAGCAGCGTAGTAGCGGGAGGGATCCAAGAGACCCAGTACTTC
CDR3: CASSVVAGGIQETQYF

size: -
J: TRBJ1-1
D: -
V: TRBV30
DNA: TGTGCCTTAGGTGGCGGTGCTTTCTTT
CDR3: CALGGGAFF

size: once
J: TRBJ1-2
D: TRBD1
V: TRBV6-5
DNA: TGTGCCAGCAGTTACGGGGCAGGGGGGTACACCTTC
CDR3: CASSYGAGGYTF

size: -
J: TRBJ2-1
D: TRBD1
V: TRBV7-3
DNA: TGTGCCAGCAGCTTGGGACAGAACAATGAGCAGTTCTTC
CDR3: CASSLGQNNEQFF

size: -
J: TRBJ1-2
D: TRBD1
V: TRBV28
DNA: TGTGCCAGCGGACCGGGACAGGTAACTGGCTACACCTTC
CDR3: CASGPGQVTGYTF

size: -
J: TRBJ1-5
D: TRBD1
V: TRBV6-1
DNA: TGTGCCGGAACCACGGACAGGGTTCAGCCCCAGCATTTT
CDR3: CAGTTDRVQPQHF